The 5 T cell receptor beta chains below were found in one sample sequenced in a study of cytomegalovirus exposure and HLA in healthy donors. Sequencing was performed with immunoSEQ multiplex PCR; in TCRdb, only in-frame clones are kept and a portion is missing. The data contain about 56,000 clones, around 94% of them singletons. Sample: PBMCs. These receptors all stem from a man younger than 35 in good health and CMV-seronegative.

This chain connects TRBV27 to TRBJ2-7; perhaps TRBD2 as D (5 bases). V dropped 4 bases and J dropped 0 bases, with 10 bases sitting between them. The CDR3 is 14 amino acids. From germline, CDR1 is MNHEY and CDR2 SMNVEV (reference sequence). CDR3 sequence: CASSSPGVSYEQYF. In DNA form, the CDR3 reads TGTGCCAGCAGTTCACCCGGGGTCTCCTACGAGCAGTACTTC.

This chain links TRBV5-6 with TRBJ2-7, with TRBD1 matching 10 bases. V was pared by 5 bases and J by 4 bases, with 9 bases of the junction left unmatched. Germline loops: CDR1 SGHDT, CDR2 YYEEEE. The CDR3 is 15 residues long. The CDR3 region has the DNA TGTGCCAGCAGTCACAGGGGACAGGGGATGTACGAGCAGTACTTC. Protein: CASSHRGQGMYEQYF.

The V call is TRBV27, the J call TRBJ2-7, with TRBD2 identical over 11 bases. Germline-derived CDR1 and CDR2 are MNHEY and SMNVEV (reference sequence). CDR3 size: 15 residues. V shed 6 bases and J 3 bases; nucleotides not matched to a gene: 7. DNA of the CDR3: TGTGCCAGCAGCGTGACTAGCGGGGTCTTCTACGAGCAGTACTTC. Translation: CASSVTSGVFYEQYF.

The chain has TRBV6-5 and TRBJ2-7; 11 positions agree with TRBD2. Germline V gene sequence: CDR1 MNHEY, CDR2 SVGAGI. The J segment lost 3 bases and the V segment lost 4 bases, leaving 5 bases of the junction unmatched. CDR3 length equals 15 residues. The CDR3 loop reads CASSSATSGIYEQYF. The CDR3 DNA reads as TGTGCCAGCAGTTCTGCGACTAGCGGGATCTACGAGCAGTACTTC.

This chain joins TRBV6-1 and TRBJ2-4; 11 nucleotides agree with TRBD2. V lost 2 bases to trimming and J lost 2 bases; unmatched junction nucleotides: 5. The CDR3 has 17 residues. Germline V CDR1 and CDR2: MNHNS, SASEGT. CDR3 sequence: CASSELAGGPTKNIQYF. Here the CDR3 DNA reads TGTGCCAGCAGTGAATTAGCGGGAGGGCCGACCAAAAACATTCAGTACTTC.